This is a list of T cell receptor beta chains from one sample in a study of beta chain features in type 1 diabetes. Assay used: immunoSEQ multiplex PCR; TCRdb lists only in-frame clones, some missing. The table shows roughly 150,000 clones, with 7.5% to 8.5% occurring only once. Sequencing input: central memory CD4+ T cells from blood. The receptors were gathered from a man in his late teens or twenties with type 1 diabetes. CDR3s include the opening cysteine and the closing phenylalanine or tryptophan. The D gene is left open where the match is weak. Clone size appears in some rows only: once, few, many, or a class for an expanded clone.

CASSVGTTNTGELFF,TGTGCCAGCAGCGTGGGGACAACGAACACCGGGGAGCTGTTTTTT,TRBV9,NA,TRBJ2-2,NA
CATLGLAGRSYNEQFF,TGTGCCACCCTAGGACTAGCGGGCCGCTCCTACAATGAGCAGTTCTTC,TRBV28,NA,TRBJ2-1,TRBD2
CASSLQAGYMETQYF,TGTGCCAGCAGTTTACAAGCGGGGTATATGGAGACCCAGTACTTC,TRBV27,NA,TRBJ2-5,TRBD2
CASSAWASTDTQYF,TGTGCCAGCAGCGCCTGGGCCTCCACAGATACGCAGTATTTT,TRBV9,NA,TRBJ2-3,NA
CASSVSGGANYEQYF,TGTGCCAGCAGTGTTAGCGGGGGGGCTAACTACGAGCAGTACTTC,TRBV6-1,NA,TRBJ2-7,TRBD2
CASSPGQGSLNEQFF,TGTGCCAGCTCACCGGGACAGGGGTCTCTCAATGAGCAGTTCTTC,TRBV18,NA,TRBJ2-1,TRBD1
CASSPQLSNTEAFF,TGCGCCAGCAGCCCACAATTATCGAACACTGAAGCTTTCTTT,TRBV5-1,few,TRBJ1-1,NA
CASSTLYGYTF,TGTGCCAGTTCGACACTCTATGGCTACACCTTC,TRBV19,NA,TRBJ1-2,NA
CASSLDPGQVREAFF,TGTGCCAGCAGCTTAGACCCTGGGCAAGTCAGGGAAGCTTTCTTT,TRBV7-2,NA,TRBJ1-1,NA
CASSLGQTNEQFF,TGTGCCAGCAGCTTGGGACAGACCAATGAGCAGTTCTTC,TRBV5-4,few,TRBJ2-1,NA
CASSSPGLAGETSF,TGTGCCAGCAGTTCACCCGGACTAGCGGGGGAAACCTCCTTC,TRBV28,few,TRBJ2-7,TRBD2
CASSLQGYGYTF,TGTGCCAGCAGCTTGCAGGGGTATGGCTACACCTTC,TRBV5-6,few,TRBJ1-2,NA
CANPTQGNTEAFF,TGTGCCAACCCGACACAGGGGAACACTGAAGCTTTCTTT,TRBV2,NA,TRBJ1-1,NA
CASSEWTDQETQYF,TGTGCCAGCAGTGAATGGACAGACCAAGAGACCCAGTACTTC,TRBV2,few,TRBJ2-5,NA
CSVRENTGELFF,TGCAGCGTACGGGAGAACACCGGGGAGCTGTTTTTT,TRBV29-1,many,TRBJ2-2,NA
CASRQGAANYGYTF,TGTGCCAGCAGGCAGGGGGCAGCTAACTATGGCTACACCTTC,TRBV28,NA,TRBJ1-2,TRBD1
CASSIPGAGWHEQYF,TGTGCCAGTAGTATCCCAGGGGCAGGTTGGCACGAGCAGTACTTC,TRBV19,few,TRBJ2-7,NA
CAWSSGRPGSEKLFF,TGTGCCTGGAGTAGCGGTCGGCCTGGGAGTGAAAAACTGTTTTTT,TRBV30,NA,TRBJ1-4,NA
CASSLGSGGMNEQFF,TGTGCCAGCAGCTTGGGGTCGGGGGGGATGAATGAGCAGTTCTTC,TRBV5-4,few,TRBJ2-1,TRBD2
CASSFQGAGGYTF,TGTGCCAGCAGCTTTCAGGGGGCCGGAGGCTACACCTTC,TRBV5-4,few,TRBJ1-2,TRBD1
CASSQELASGSGTDTQYF,TGTGCCAGCAGCCAAGAGTTGGCTAGCGGGAGTGGCACAGATACGCAGTATTTT,TRBV5-4,NA,TRBJ2-3,TRBD2
CASSLRLAGGETQYF,TGTGCCAGCAGCTTGCGGCTAGCGGGGGGGGAGACCCAGTACTTC,TRBV5-4,many,TRBJ2-5,TRBD2
CATSRDSPEAFF,TGTGCCACCAGCAGAGATAGCCCTGAAGCTTTCTTT,TRBV15,NA,TRBJ1-1,NA
CSARLNYEQYF,TGCAGTGCTAGGCTAAATTACGAGCAGTACTTC,TRBV20-1,many,TRBJ2-7,NA
CASSPRADGYTF,TGTGCCAGCTCACCACGTGCGGATGGCTACACCTTC,TRBV18,NA,TRBJ1-2,NA
CASSWKTQGRADTQYF,TGTGCCAGCAGCTGGAAGACACAGGGACGGGCAGATACGCAGTATTTT,TRBV5-5,few,TRBJ2-3,NA
CASSATFGGSTEAFF,TGTGCCAGCAGTGCTACCTTCGGGGGATCGACTGAAGCTTTCTTT,TRBV6-6,NA,TRBJ1-1,NA
CASSPTGHSGNTIYF,TGTGCCAGCAGCCCGACAGGGCACTCTGGAAACACCATATATTTT,TRBV25-1,NA,TRBJ1-3,TRBD1
CASSLSSAGGYTF,TGTGCCAGCAGTTTGTCGAGCGCGGGTGGATACACCTTC,TRBV28,few,TRBJ1-2,NA
CASITSGGNEQFF,TGTGCCAGCATTACGTCGGGGGGCAATGAGCAGTTCTTC,TRBV6-1,NA,TRBJ2-1,TRBD2
CAISDGTENEKLFF,TGTGCCATCAGTGATGGGACAGAAAATGAAAAACTGTTTTTT,TRBV10-3,few,TRBJ1-4,TRBD1